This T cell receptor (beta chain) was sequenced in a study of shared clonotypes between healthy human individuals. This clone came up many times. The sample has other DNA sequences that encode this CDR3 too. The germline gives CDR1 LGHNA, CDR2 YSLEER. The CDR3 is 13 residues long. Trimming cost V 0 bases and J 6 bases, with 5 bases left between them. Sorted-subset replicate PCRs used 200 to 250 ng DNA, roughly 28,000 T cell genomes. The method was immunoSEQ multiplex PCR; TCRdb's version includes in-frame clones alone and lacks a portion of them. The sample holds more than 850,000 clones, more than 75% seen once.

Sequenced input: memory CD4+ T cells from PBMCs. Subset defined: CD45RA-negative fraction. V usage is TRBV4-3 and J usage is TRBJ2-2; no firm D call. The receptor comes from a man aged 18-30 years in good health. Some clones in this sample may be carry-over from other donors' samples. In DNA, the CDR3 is TGCGCCAGCAGCCAAGAATTCCCCGGGGAGCTGTTTTTT. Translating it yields CASSQEFPGELFF.